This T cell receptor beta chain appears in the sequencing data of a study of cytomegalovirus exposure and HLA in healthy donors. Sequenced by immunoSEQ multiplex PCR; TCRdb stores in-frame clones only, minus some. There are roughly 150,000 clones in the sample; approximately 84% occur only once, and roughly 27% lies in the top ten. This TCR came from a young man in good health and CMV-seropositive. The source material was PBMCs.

DNA of the CDR3: TGCGCCAGCACCCGACAGACAGGCACCTACGAGCAGTACTTC. Translation gives CASTRQTGTYEQYF. The genes are TRBV5-1 and TRBJ2-7; perhaps TRBD1 as D (6 bases). V lost 6 bases, J lost 2 bases, and 15 bases lay in between. The CDR3 has 14 amino acids. Looked up from germline, CDR1 is SGHRS and CDR2 is YFSETQ. Supplemented by reference TRBV5-1 and TRBJ2-7, the full variable domain reads KAGVTQTPRYLIKTRGQQVTLSCSPISGHRSVSWYQQTPGQGLQFLFEYFSETQRNKGNFPGRFSGRQFSNSRSEMNVSTLELGDSALYLCASTRQTGTYEQYFGPGTRLTVT.